This T cell receptor beta chain was sequenced in a study of T cells in Graves' hyperthyroidism and ophthalmopathy (dated by TCRdb to the late 2010s). About the full investigation: Peripheral blood was collected at initial diagnosis, before any treatment. TCR V-J signatures able to tell the groups apart were searched for in a discovery cohort of some 100 patients, of whom about 40 had Graves' ophthalmopathy and roughly 57 had stable Graves' hyperthyroidism. Whether ophthalmopathy could be predicted prospectively was tested in an independent validation cohort made up of fewer than 20 hyperthyroidism patients plus 17 patients who later progressed to ophthalmopathy. The roughly 100 discovery patients were randomly divided into training and test sets at a 7:3 ratio. In addition, the study compared T-cell repertoires in thyroid tissue and in blood from roughly six Graves' hyperthyroidism patients. Following sampling, methimazole starting at 30 mg daily was given to hyperthyroidism patients, and high-dose intravenous methylprednisolone was given to ophthalmopathy patients. The paper reports TCR Vbeta CDR3 sequencing of about 140 peripheral blood samples: under 45 ophthalmopathy, some 80 hyperthyroidism and 17 progressor patients.

This clonotype has at least ten counts. This clone's antigen is unknown. No much larger clone is present one base from it, and per-base qualities are unavailable. Here V drops 2 bases and J drops 5 bases, and the junction holds 8 bases not matched to any gene. Including the terminal cysteine and phenylalanine, the CDR3 comprises 17 residues. CDR3 DNA only is kept here, 51 bases in frame from base 1. From the germline V gene, CDR1 is SGHRS and CDR2 is YFSETQ. TCR beta CDR3 regions were amplified from RNA transcripts. The TCR CDR3 was subjected to a first round of RT-PCR using the HTBI primer set and the Qiagen OneStep RT-PCR kit. A second multiplex PCR round built the libraries, followed by size selection and purification. Paired-end sequencing of the libraries was performed with 100 bp reads on an Illumina HiSeq2000. For the original study's pipeline: SOAPnuke was used to process the raw data, throwing out any read that contained adapters or uncalled bases, had a mean Phred below 15, or lacked an exact constant-primer or identifier match. COPE v1.2.5 was used to merge high-quality paired reads, and clonotypes were defined as unique nucleotide sequences. MiTCR v1.1 was used to align clonotypes to the IMGT TRBV, TRBD and TRBJ reference segments. Only V-J combinations with frequency above 0.0001, covering about 99% of repertoires, were analysed. The TCS score was defined as F50 (clonal expansion) divided by E x V (chaos), with BLOSUM62-based TCRdist calculated between CDR3 peptides within each V-J. Welch's t-statistics and random forest reduced around 520 V-J features to 13, which were used in a naive Bayes classifier (R e1071). Thyroid-blood repertoire similarity was quantified with the Morisita-Horn index. Using fastp trimming at Q25 and MiXCR clonotype assembly, TCRdb reanalyzed the public sequencing data and kept in-frame beta chains. Rows with one shared CDR3 protein collapse into an entry with the most common genes and DNA. These V and J calls derive from TCRdb rather than the authors' analysis. The sample table shows about 680,000 distinct CDR3 sequences, and around a third are seen once. In total, the top ten clones hold roughly 30% of the sample.

Stable Graves' hyperthyroidism was defined as the absence of progression to ophthalmopathy over 18 months of follow-up. Hyperthyroidism patients were newly diagnosed, with disease duration under 2 months, and aged 18 to 65 years. Any patient with an uncontrolled infection, another autoimmune disease, pregnancy or lactation was excluded. Diagnoses relied on clinical symptoms, serum thyroxine and TRAb, thyroid ultrasound and orbital computed tomography. Ficoll-Paque density gradient centrifugation was used to isolate PBMCs from under 11 ml of fresh peripheral blood. Total RNA was extracted with Trizol reagent, and quality was checked on an Agilent 2100 Bioanalyzer. Beyond this particular receptor, the publication reports: A 13 V-J signature model separated ophthalmopathy from stable hyperthyroidism, with about 90% sensitivity and roughly 84% specificity in cross-validation and 80%/75% in testing. No statistical method was used to fix the sample size in advance, and group allocation was not hidden from the investigators. Blood samples also contained most of the expanded thyroid clonotypes (frequency above 0.001), which suggests that blood repertoires may reflect thyroid immune responses. In validation, the model predicted progression to ophthalmopathy a median of approximately 6.3 months before onset, with around 70% sensitivity and more than 72% specificity.

The sequenced sample consisted of blood. The rearrangement combines TRBV5-1 with TRBJ1-4, with 11 central nucleotides matching TRBD1. The sequence was collected from a woman between 35 and 50 years old with Graves' hyperthyroidism. This receptor has the CDR3 CASSFGQGARMNEKLFF. The bases read TGCGCCAGCAGCTTCGGACAGGGGGCGCGAATGAATGAAAAACTGTTTTTT.